This T cell receptor (beta chain) was sequenced for a study of blood T cells in healthy people across ages. A second PCR of about 7 to 11 cycles used a sample-barcoded 5' primer and a J-beta primer mix. TCRdb reprocessed the 5' RACE reads with MiXCR, giving one entry per CDR3 protein. Here the sample spans 800,000 or so distinct CDR3 sequences, roughly 60% being singletons. V lost 3 bases, J lost 2 bases, and 5 bases lay in between. This CDR3 is built from 12 residues. Germline V lookup: CDR1 SEHNR, CDR2 FQNEAQ (reference sequence). The rearrangement uses TRBV7-9 and TRBJ2-7; unclear D gene. What was sequenced was blood. The sequence came from a man between 25 and 39 years old in good health. Here the CDR3 reads CASSFHPYEQYF. CDR3 nucleotide sequence: TGTGCCAGCAGCTTTCATCCCTACGAGCAGTACTTC.